Sequencing of this TCR beta chain was carried out in a study of T cell responses to AZD1222 COVID-19 vaccine. Overall study: The analysis combined second doses at about 4 or about 12 weeks. Findings of the study overall: Nearly half of spike-specific TCRs reportedly target unmutated variant regions. Donors were mostly white British, more females; clonal diversity possibly underestimated.

V was pared by 5 bases and J by 2 bases, with 5 bases of the junction left unmatched. The CDR3 is made up of 15 amino acids. Germline V gives CDR1 SGHAT, CDR2 FQNNGV. A few counts support this clone. Its antigen remains unidentified. Assay used: immunoSEQ multiplex PCR; TCRdb lists only in-frame clones, some missing. Here the sample spans just under 55,000 clones, nearly 90% being singletons. The sample here was peripheral blood, taken on day 0 of AZD1222 vaccination. The rearrangement joins TRBV11-2 to TRBJ2-7; 11 positions match TRBD2. The receptor was isolated from an adult in good health. CDR3 DNA sequence: TGTGCCAGCAGCCCTCGGACTAGCGGGCCCTACGAGCAGTACTTC. Residues: CASSPRTSGPYEQYF.